This T cell receptor beta chain was captured in a study of cytomegalovirus exposure and HLA in healthy donors. Overall study results and limits: A later analysis found first-cohort TCR clusters tended to co-occur in the 120 or so validation repertoires.

The repertoire was sequenced with immunoSEQ multiplex PCR; TCRdb's copy has only in-frame clones and lacks some. The sample consists of approximately 160,000 clones, 75% to 90% of them appearing once. The donors were in the roughly 110-subject validation cohort, distinct from the 666-subject first cohort. This clone was detected a few times. The antigen remains undetermined. The receptor's source is a woman aged 18-30 years in good health and CMV-seronegative. Sequencing was performed on PBMCs.

CDR3 residues: CASSYTGTGNSPLHF. The CDR3 DNA follows: TGTGCCAGCAGTTATACCGGGACAGGGAATTCACCCCTCCACTTT. This chain connects TRBV6-4 to TRBJ1-6; 9 positions match TRBD1. Trimming removed 5 bases from V and 7 bases from J; junction bases left unmatched: 6. The CDR3 has 15 residues. CDR1 is MRHNA and CDR2 is SNTAGT in the germline V gene.